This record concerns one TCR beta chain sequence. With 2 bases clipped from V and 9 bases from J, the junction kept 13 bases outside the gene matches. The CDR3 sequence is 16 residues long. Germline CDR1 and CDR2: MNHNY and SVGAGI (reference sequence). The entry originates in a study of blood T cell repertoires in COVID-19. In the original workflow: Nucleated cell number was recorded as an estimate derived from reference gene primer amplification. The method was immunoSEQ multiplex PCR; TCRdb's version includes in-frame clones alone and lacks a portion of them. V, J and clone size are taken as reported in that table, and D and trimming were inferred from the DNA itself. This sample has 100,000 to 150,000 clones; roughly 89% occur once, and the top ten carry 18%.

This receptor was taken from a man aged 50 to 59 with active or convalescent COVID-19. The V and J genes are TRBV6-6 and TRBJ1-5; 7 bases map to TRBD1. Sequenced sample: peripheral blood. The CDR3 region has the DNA TGTGCCAGCAGTTACCACACAGGGACAGCAGGACGGCCCCAGCATTTT. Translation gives CASSYHTGTAGRPQHF.